These 14 T cell receptor beta chains originate from one sample sequenced in a study of regulatory T cells in long-lasting Graves disease. Specified time point: newly diagnosed GD, antithyroid drugs for less than 3 months. Extracted PBMC RNA gave rise to the TCR library. Researchers made TCR beta libraries by using iRepertoire HTBI primers and running Arm-PCR on CDR3 regions. TCRdb re-called the multiplex PCR reads through MiXCR, storing one row per CDR3 protein. The table has 500,000 to 700,000 distinct CDR3 sequences, about 16% seen once; the top ten hold approximately 18%. This sample was also put to use in a study of T cells in Graves' hyperthyroidism and ophthalmopathy.

The sequenced sample was peripheral blood mononuclear cells (PBMCs), obtained at new diagnosis, from a patient treated with antithyroid drugs. Receptor source: a woman aged 30 to 39 with Graves disease.

This clonotype was picked up many times. V gene TRBV6-1 combines with J gene TRBJ1-1; 8 bases line up with TRBD1. The CDR3 consists of 13 residues. V trimming: 4 bases; J trimming: 5 bases; junction bases outside the gene matches: 3. CDR1 and CDR2 (germline): MNHNS, SASEGT. The CDR3 bases are TGTGCCAGCAGTGTTACAGGGGGAACTGAAGCTTTCTTT. Translated, it gives CASSVTGGTEAFF.

This clonotype was seen only a few times. This rearrangement joins TRBV3-1 to TRBJ2-1, with 9 bases matching TRBD2. The CDR3 consists of 19 residues. Germline V gene data show CDR1 as LGHDT and CDR2 as YNNKEL (reference sequence). The trim removed 0 bases at V and 0 bases at J, leaving 9 bases unmatched. The CDR3 nucleotides read TGTGCCAGCAGCCAAGAAAGAGGTAGCGGGGGACTCTCCTACAATGAGCAGTTCTTC. Translation gives CASSQERGSGGLSYNEQFF.

This chain joins TRBV19 and TRBJ1-1, with no clear D. Germline lookup yields CDR1 LNHDA and CDR2 SQIVND (reference sequence). There are 13 residues in the CDR3. Trimming removed 7 bases from V and 5 bases from J, with 14 bases in between. In DNA, the CDR3 is TGTGCCAGTACCCCTTCGCTTGAGACTGAAGCTTTCTTT. It translates to CASTPSLETEAFF.

This clonotype was picked up many times. The gene calls are TRBV6-2 or TRBV6-3 and TRBJ2-3; perhaps TRBD2 as D (5 bases). Germline values: CDR1 MNHEY, CDR2 SVGEGT. Trimming took off 0 bases at V and 5 bases at J, with 15 bases between the two ends. The CDR3 runs 16 residues. The CDR3 nucleotides read TGTGCCAGCAGTTACTCGGCCAGCGGAGGTAGAGATACGCAGTATTTT. Translation: CASSYSASGGRDTQYF.

This clonotype was observed many times. This chain uses TRBV28 with TRBJ1-1; D remains unclear. V lost 2 bases and J 5 bases, leaving 6 bases between the germline ends. The CDR3 is made up of 12 amino acids. Germline V gene sequence: CDR1 MDHEN, CDR2 SYDVKM. The CDR3 loop is CASSLINTEAFF. CDR3 coding DNA: TGTGCCAGCAGTTTAATTAATACTGAAGCTTTCTTT.

The chain links TRBV14 to TRBJ2-3; tentatively, D is TRBD2 (6 bases). CDR1 and CDR2 (germline): SGHDN, FVKESK. V was cut by 3 bases and J by 2 bases, with 15 bases left in between. There are 16 residues in the CDR3. The CDR3 is CASSQAAGASTDTQYF. CDR3 in DNA: TGTGCCAGCAGCCAGGCAGCGGGTGCCTCCACAGATACGCAGTATTTT.

CDR3 residues: CASSLWDTKETQYF. The DNA of the CDR3 is TGTGCCAGCAGTTTATGGGACACAAAAGAGACCCAGTACTTC. This chain connects TRBV28 to TRBJ2-5, with D possibly TRBD1 on 5 matching bases. The germline gives CDR1 MDHEN, CDR2 SYDVKM. The CDR3 has 14 amino acids. Trimming shortened V by 0 bases and J by 3 bases, and 8 bases separated the two germline ends.

Ten or more counts support this clonotype. V gene TRBV30 combines with J gene TRBJ1-5, with TRBD1 matching over 7 bases. The CDR3 has 15 amino acids. Germline trimming cut 3 bases from V and 2 bases from J; bases unmatched to any gene: 7. Germline CDR1 is GTSNPN and CDR2 is SVGIG (reference sequence). For the CDR3, the DNA is TGTGCCTGGAGGGGCGGAGGGACAGGCAATCAGCCCCAGCATTTT. It yields the protein CAWRGGGTGNQPQHF.

In this sample, this clonotype turned up many times. Its ends do not fully match the called genes, so a read error is possible. The J gene is TRBJ2-7, the V gene TRBV20-1; D is uncertain. CDR3 length equals 9 residues. Germline lookup yields CDR1 DFQATT and CDR2 SNEGSKA (reference sequence). The CDR3 spells CSATHSADF. In DNA form, the CDR3 reads TGCAGTGCTACCCACTCCGCGGATTTC.

This clonotype was seen a handful of times. The rearrangement links TRBV28 to TRBJ1-2; the D is unclear. The germline V gene has CDR1 MDHEN and CDR2 SYDVKM. Trimming pared 6 bases from V and 3 bases from J, leaving 5 bases between. The CDR3 has 11 residues. The CDR3 region has the DNA TGTGCCAGCAGGCAGGACTATGGCTACACCTTC. This gives the protein CASRQDYGYTF.

This clonotype was counted ten times or more. The rearrangement joins TRBV7-2 to TRBJ2-3; D is uncertain. Trimming pared 4 bases from V and 2 bases from J, leaving 7 bases between. The CDR3 runs to 13 residues. CDR1 and CDR2 from the germline V gene are SGHTA and FQGNSA. The CDR3 DNA follows: TGTGCCAGCAGCTCGACGGTCACAGATACGCAGTATTTT. This translates into CASSSTVTDTQYF.

The J gene is TRBJ1-1, the V gene TRBV7-2, with D hard to call. This CDR3 comprises 13 residues. Deletions cut 5 bases from V and 11 bases from J, with 18 bases between. Germline V gene lookup returns CDR1 SGHTA and CDR2 FQGNSA. The CDR3 loop reads CASSPGGGLRAFF. CDR3 sequence (DNA): TGTGCCAGCAGCCCCGGTGGAGGCCTCAGGGCTTTCTTT.

J is TRBJ1-1 and V is TRBV30, with TRBD1 matching over 7 bases. The V and J ends lost 4 bases and 1 base, in that order; junction bases with no gene match: 3. Germline V lookup: CDR1 GTSNPN, CDR2 SVGIG (reference sequence). The CDR3 consists of 13 residues. The DNA for the CDR3 is TGTGCCTGGAAACGGGACAGGAACACTGAAGCTTTCTTT. Translation gives CAWKRDRNTEAFF.

This clonotype has more than one count but fewer than ten. The chain combines TRBV15 with TRBJ1-6; D remains unclear. Germline V lookup: CDR1 LNHNV, CDR2 YYDKDF (reference sequence). The CDR3 extends over 17 amino acids. Trimming shortened V by 5 bases and J by 4 bases, and 18 bases separated the two germline ends. This CDR3 reads CATSRTTTGPYNSPLHF. CDR3 bases: TGTGCCACCAGCCGTACCACCACCGGCCCGTATAATTCACCCCTCCACTTT. Combining the CDR3 with reference TRBV15 and TRBJ1-6 gives the whole variable domain DAMVIQNPRYQVTQFGKPVTLSCSQTLNHNVMYWYQQKSSQAPKLLFHYYDKDFNNEADTPDNFQSRRPNTSFCFLDIRSPGLGDTAMYLCATSRTTTGPYNSPLHFGNGTRLTVT.